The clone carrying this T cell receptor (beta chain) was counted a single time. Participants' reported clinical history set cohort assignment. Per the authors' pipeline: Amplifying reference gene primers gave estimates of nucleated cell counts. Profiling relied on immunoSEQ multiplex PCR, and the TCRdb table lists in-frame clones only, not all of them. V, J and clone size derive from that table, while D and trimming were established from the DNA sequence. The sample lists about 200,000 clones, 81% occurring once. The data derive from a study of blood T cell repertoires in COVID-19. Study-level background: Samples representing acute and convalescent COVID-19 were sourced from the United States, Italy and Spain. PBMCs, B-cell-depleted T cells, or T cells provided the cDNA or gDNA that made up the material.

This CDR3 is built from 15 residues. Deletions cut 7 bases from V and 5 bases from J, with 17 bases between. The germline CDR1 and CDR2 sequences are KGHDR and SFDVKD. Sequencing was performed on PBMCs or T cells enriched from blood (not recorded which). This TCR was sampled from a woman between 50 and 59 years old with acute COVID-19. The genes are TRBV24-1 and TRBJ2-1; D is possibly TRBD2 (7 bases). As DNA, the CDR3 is TGTGCCACCAGGCCAGGCGGGGGCGAGAACAATGAGCAGTTCTTC. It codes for CATRPGGGENNEQFF.